The 11 T cell receptor beta chains in this list originate from one sample, sequenced in a study of identical twins. TCRdb re-derived calls from the 5' RACE reads in MiXCR, one entry per CDR3 protein. Here the sample spans 300,000 to 350,000 distinct CDR3 sequences, approximately 13% being singletons. The same sample was also studied in work on yellow fever vaccine responses in identical twins.

The material sequenced was CD8+ T cells sorted from blood. Receptors were obtained from a woman younger than 30 in good health.

This clonotype was seen only a few times. This chain uses TRBV12-3 or TRBV12-4 with TRBJ2-1, with a weak D call TRBD2 (6 bases). Trimming pared 8 bases from V and 1 base from J, leaving 9 bases between. The CDR3 extends over 13 amino acids. The CDR3 DNA reads as TGTGCCAGCTTGGGGGGTTCCTACAATGAGCAGTTCTTC. Protein sequence: CASLGGSYNEQFF.

V usage is TRBV4-2 and J usage is TRBJ1-2; 9 bases align to TRBD1. The trim removed 2 bases at V and 3 bases at J, leaving 10 bases unmatched. Germline values: CDR1 LGHNA, CDR2 YNFKEQ. This CDR3 region has 17 residues. The CDR3: CASSQLLRDRDHYGYTF. CDR3 coding DNA: TGTGCCAGCAGCCAACTTCTACGGGACAGGGACCACTATGGCTACACCTTC.

This clonotype was recorded many times. The chain recombines TRBV4-1 with TRBJ1-4; D call uncertain. Germline loops: CDR1 MGHRA, CDR2 YSYEKL. V lost 1 base, J lost 7 bases, and 13 bases lay in between. The CDR3 covers 15 residues. In DNA form, the CDR3 reads TGCGCCAGCAGCCAAGCGGCGCGTACTGGTGAAAAACTGTTTTTT. Translation gives CASSQAARTGEKLFF.

The rearrangement uses TRBV12-3 or TRBV12-4 and TRBJ2-7, with no clear D. V was pared by 0 bases and J by 2 bases, with 5 bases between. The CDR3 consists of 13 residues. The CDR3 DNA reads TGTGCCAGCAGTTTAGCGGCCCCCTACGAGCAGTACTTC. Protein product: CASSLAAPYEQYF.

This clonotype was observed a few times. The rearrangement uses TRBV20-1 and TRBJ1-6; maybe TRBD1 (5 bases). Germline V CDR1 and CDR2: DFQATT, SNEGSKA (reference sequence). The CDR3 sequence is 14 residues long. Trimming left V 6 bases short and J 4 bases short, with 13 bases between. The CDR3 region is CSALGRGYNSPLHF. CDR3 sequence (DNA): TGCAGTGCCCTGGGAAGGGGATATAATTCACCCCTCCACTTT.

This clonotype has just a few counts. The J gene is TRBJ2-3, the V gene TRBV4-1; D perhaps matches TRBD2 (7 bases). Trimming took 0 bases from V and 6 from J, leaving 13 bases between them. Germline-derived CDR1 and CDR2 are MGHRA and YSYEKL. This CDR3 has 15 residues. CDR3 loop: CASSQDWGGLDTQYF. The CDR3 nucleotides are TGCGCCAGCAGCCAAGATTGGGGGGGGCTGGATACGCAGTATTTT.

This clonotype was observed a handful of times. V is TRBV27 and J is TRBJ2-1, with 9 bases matching TRBD2. The V and J ends lost 4 bases and 7 bases, in that order; junction bases with no gene match: 8. This CDR3 has 15 residues. In germline, CDR1 is MNHEY, CDR2 SMNVEV (reference sequence). The CDR3 protein is CASSWAGGPANEQFF. CDR3 nucleotides: TGTGCCAGCAGTTGGGCGGGAGGGCCTGCGAATGAGCAGTTCTTC.

J is TRBJ2-7 and V is TRBV2; maybe TRBD1 (6 bases). The V gene lost 5 bases and the J gene lost 5 bases, with 10 bases spanning the gap. The CDR3 runs to 12 residues. CDR1 SNHLY and CDR2 FYNNEI come from the germline V gene. The CDR3 reads CASSWWDNEQYF. In DNA, the CDR3 is TGTGCCAGCAGTTGGTGGGACAACGAGCAGTACTTC.

The chain recombines TRBV4-2 with TRBJ2-3; 8 positions agree with TRBD2. J was trimmed by 8 bases and V by 0 bases; bases with no gene match: 10. Germline V gene sequence: CDR1 LGHNA, CDR2 YNFKEQ. CDR3 size: 16 residues. Here the CDR3 reads CASSQDSGGGPLTQYF. The CDR3 nucleotides are TGTGCCAGCAGCCAAGATTCGGGGGGGGGTCCACTTACGCAGTATTTT.

V gene TRBV5-1 combines with J gene TRBJ2-2, with TRBD1 identical over 9 bases. The length of the CDR3 is 18 residues. Germline assignment: CDR1 SGHRS and CDR2 YFSETQ. V gave up 1 base and J gave up 1 base; unmatched junction bases: 8. The CDR3 DNA sequence: TGCGCCAGCAGCTTGAGGGCCGGGACAGGGAGGAACACCGGGGAGCTGTTTTTT. This codes for CASSLRAGTGRNTGELFF.

On this clonotype: This likely came from a read error, as a far larger clone is one base away. The chain combines TRBV5-1 with TRBJ2-1; 8 bases match TRBD2. V was clipped by 5 bases and J by 10 bases; unmatched bases: 5. Per germline, CDR1 SGHRS and CDR2 YFSETQ. The CDR3 totals 12 residues. CDR3 sequence reads: CASSFSGKEQFF. The CDR3 region has the DNA TGCGCCAGCAGTTTTAGCGGGAAAGAGCAGTTCTTC. The full variable domain, completed using reference TRBV5-1 and TRBJ2-1, is KAGVTQTPRYLIKTRGQQVTLSCSPISGHRSVSWYQQTPGQGLQFLFEYFSETQRNKGNFPGRFSGRQFSNSRSEMNVSTLELGDSALYLCASSFSGKEQFFGPGTRLTVL.